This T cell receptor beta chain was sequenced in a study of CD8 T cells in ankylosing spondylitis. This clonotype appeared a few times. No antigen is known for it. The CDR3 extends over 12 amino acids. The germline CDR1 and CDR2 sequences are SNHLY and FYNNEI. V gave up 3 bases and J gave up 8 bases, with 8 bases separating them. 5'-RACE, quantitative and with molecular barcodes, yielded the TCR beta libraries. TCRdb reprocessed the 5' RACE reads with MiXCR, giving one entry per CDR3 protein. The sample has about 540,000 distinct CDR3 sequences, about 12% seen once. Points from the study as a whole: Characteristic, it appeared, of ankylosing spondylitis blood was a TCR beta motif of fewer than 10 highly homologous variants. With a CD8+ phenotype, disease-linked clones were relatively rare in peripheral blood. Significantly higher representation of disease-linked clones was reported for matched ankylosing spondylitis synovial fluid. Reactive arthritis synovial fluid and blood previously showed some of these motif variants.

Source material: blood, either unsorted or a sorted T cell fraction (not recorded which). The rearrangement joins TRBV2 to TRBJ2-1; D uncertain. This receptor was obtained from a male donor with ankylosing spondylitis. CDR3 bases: TGTGCCAGCAGTGATATAGGTTATGAGCAGTTCTTC. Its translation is CASSDIGYEQFF.